Presented here are 2 T cell receptor beta chains from one specimen sequenced in a study of human T cells and chemical hapten exposure. TCRdb itself ran the RACE reads through MiXCR, one entry per CDR3 protein. Counted here are fewer than 85,000 distinct CDR3 sequences, about 9.9% occurring once; the ten biggest clones make up roughly 1.6%. Time point meaning: patch test 2, 6 weeks after DPC sensitization. Described treatment: therapeutic diphenylcyclopropenone sensitization with weekly scalp DPC. This specimen consisted of whole blood, obtained in connection with sensitization to the hapten diphenylcyclopropenone (DPC). The receptors here all came from a man younger than 30 with alopecia areata. Some clones in this sample may be carry-over from other donors' samples.

This clonotype was detected many times. This CDR3 reads CATSGRGRSGPYNEQFF. CDR3 sequence (DNA): TGTGCCACCAGTGGAAGGGGGAGGTCAGGCCCTTACAATGAGCAGTTCTTC. The rearrangement joins TRBV24-1 to TRBJ2-1, with D perhaps given as TRBD1 or TRBD2 (6 bases each). CDR1 KGHDR and CDR2 SFDVKD come from the germline V gene. The CDR3 has 17 residues. Trimming shortened V by 5 bases and J by 4 bases, and 20 bases separated the two germline ends.

This clonotype was seen ten or more times. The chain uses TRBV10-2 and TRBJ2-7; D might be TRBD1 (5 bases). This CDR3 comprises 12 residues. The V gene's germline CDR1 is WSHSY and CDR2 SAAADI. The ends were cut back, 5 bases at V and 1 base at J, with 6 bases in the middle. The CDR3 bases are TGCGCCAGCAGTCGACAGTCCTACGAGCAGTACTTC. Protein sequence: CASSRQSYEQYF.